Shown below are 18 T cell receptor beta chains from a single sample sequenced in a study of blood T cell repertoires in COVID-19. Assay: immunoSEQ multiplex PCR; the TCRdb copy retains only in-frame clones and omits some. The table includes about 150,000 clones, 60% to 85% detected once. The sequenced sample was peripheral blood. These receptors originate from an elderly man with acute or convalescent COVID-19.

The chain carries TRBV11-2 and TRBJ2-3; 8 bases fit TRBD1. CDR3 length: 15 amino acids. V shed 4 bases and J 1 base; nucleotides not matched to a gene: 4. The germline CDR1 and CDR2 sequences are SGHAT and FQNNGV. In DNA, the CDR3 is TGTGCCAGCAGCTCCAGGGGGCTCCGCACAGATACGCAGTATTTT. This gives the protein CASSSRGLRTDTQYF.

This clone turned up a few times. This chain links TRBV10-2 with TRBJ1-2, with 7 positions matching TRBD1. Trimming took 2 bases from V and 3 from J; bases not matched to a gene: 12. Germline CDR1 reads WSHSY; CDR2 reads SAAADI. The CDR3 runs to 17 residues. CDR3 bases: TGCGCCAGCAGTGAGGACCTCACAGGGGATCCGCACTATGGCTACACCTTC. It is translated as CASSEDLTGDPHYGYTF.

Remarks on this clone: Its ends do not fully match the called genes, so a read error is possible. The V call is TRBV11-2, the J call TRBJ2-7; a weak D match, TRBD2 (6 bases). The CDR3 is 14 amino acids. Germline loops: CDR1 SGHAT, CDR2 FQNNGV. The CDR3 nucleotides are TGTGCCAGCAGCTTAGAGGGGGTCGCGGGGATAAAGAGGTTC. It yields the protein CASSLEGVAGIKRF.

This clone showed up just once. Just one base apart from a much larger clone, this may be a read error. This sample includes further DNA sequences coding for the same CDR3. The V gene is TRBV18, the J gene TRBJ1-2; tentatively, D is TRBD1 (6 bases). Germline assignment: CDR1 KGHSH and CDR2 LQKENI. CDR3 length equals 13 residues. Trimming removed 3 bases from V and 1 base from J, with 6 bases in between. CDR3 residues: CASSPDSNYGYTF. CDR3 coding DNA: TGTGCCAGCTCACCGGACAGTAACTATGGCTACACCTTC.

This CDR3 reads CASSTTKYTGELFF. The CDR3 DNA reads TGTGCCAGTAGTACGACTAAATACACCGGGGAGCTGTTTTTT. V gene TRBV19 combines with J gene TRBJ2-2, with D maybe TRBD2 (5 bases). The CDR3 spans 14 residues. V dropped 4 bases and J dropped 3 bases, with 9 bases sitting between them. The germline V gene encodes CDR1 LNHDA and CDR2 SQIVND (reference sequence).

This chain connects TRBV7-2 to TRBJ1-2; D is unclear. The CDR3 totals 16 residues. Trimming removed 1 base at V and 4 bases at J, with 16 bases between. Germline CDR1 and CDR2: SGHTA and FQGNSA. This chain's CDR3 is CASSLVRQDQIYGYTF. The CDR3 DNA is TGTGCCAGCAGCTTAGTGAGGCAAGACCAGATCTATGGCTACACCTTC.

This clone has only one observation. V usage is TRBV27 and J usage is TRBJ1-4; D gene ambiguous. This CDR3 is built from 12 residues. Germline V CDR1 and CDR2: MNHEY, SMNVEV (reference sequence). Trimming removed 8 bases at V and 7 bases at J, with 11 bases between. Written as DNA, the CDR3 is TGTGCCAGCGGGCGAGCGGGTGAAAAACTGTTTTTT. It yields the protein CASGRAGEKLFF.

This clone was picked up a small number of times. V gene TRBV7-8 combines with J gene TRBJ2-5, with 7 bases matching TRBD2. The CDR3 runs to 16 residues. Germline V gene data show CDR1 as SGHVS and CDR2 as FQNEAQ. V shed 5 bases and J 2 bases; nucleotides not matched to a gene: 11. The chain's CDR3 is CASSPIGGGQQETQYF. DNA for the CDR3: TGTGCCAGCAGCCCCATTGGCGGGGGTCAACAAGAGACCCAGTACTTC.

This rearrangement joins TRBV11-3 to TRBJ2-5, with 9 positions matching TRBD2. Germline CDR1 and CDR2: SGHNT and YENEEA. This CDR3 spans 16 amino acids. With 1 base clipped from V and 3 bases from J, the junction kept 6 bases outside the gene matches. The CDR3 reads CASSLGGGGAEETQYF. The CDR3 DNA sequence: TGTGCCAGCAGCTTAGGTGGCGGGGGGGCGGAAGAGACCCAGTACTTC.

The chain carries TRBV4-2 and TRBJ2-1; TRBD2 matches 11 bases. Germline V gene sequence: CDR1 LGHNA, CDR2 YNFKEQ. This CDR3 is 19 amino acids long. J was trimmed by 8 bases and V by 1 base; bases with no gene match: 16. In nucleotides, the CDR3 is TGTGCCAGCAGCCAAGGCAGTGGGTGGGGGACTAGCGGTTTGGATGAGCAGTTCTTC. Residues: CASSQGSGWGTSGLDEQFF.

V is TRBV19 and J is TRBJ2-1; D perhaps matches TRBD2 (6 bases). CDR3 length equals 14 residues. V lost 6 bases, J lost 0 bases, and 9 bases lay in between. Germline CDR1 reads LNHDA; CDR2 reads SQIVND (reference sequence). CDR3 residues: CASRVGGSYNEQFF. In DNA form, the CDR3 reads TGTGCCAGTAGGGTGGGAGGCTCCTACAATGAGCAGTTCTTC.

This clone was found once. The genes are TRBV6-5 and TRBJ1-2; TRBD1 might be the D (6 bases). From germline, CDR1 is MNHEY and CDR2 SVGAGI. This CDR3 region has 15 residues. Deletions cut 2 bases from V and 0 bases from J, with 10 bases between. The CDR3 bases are TGTGCCAGCAGTTACACCGGGACAACTAACTATGGCTACACCTTC. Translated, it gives CASSYTGTTNYGYTF.

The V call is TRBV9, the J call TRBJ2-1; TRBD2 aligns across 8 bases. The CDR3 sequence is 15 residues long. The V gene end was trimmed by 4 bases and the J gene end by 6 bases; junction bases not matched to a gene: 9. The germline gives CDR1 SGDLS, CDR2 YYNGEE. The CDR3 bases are TGTGCCAGCAGCCTGTCGGGGGGGAAACTCAATGAGCAGTTCTTC. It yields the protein CASSLSGGKLNEQFF. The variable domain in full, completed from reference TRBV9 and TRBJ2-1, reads DSGVTQTPKHLITATGQRVTLRCSPRSGDLSVYWYQQSLDQGLQFLIQYYNGEERAKGNILERFSAQQFPDLHSELNLSSLELGDSALYFCASSLSGGKLNEQFFGPGTRLTVL.

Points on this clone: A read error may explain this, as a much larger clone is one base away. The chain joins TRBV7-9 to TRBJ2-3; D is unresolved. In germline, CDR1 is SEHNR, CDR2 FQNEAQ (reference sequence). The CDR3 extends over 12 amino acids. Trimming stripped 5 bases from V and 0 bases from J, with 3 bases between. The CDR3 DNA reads TGTGCCAGCAGCCGGAGCACAGATACGCAGTATTTT. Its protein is CASSRSTDTQYF.

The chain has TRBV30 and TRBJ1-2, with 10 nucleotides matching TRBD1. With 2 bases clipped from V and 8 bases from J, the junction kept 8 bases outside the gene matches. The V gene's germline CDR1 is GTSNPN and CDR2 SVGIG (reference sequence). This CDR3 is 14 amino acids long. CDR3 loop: CAWSPTDRGSGYTF. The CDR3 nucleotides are TGTGCCTGGAGTCCAACGGACAGGGGGTCGGGCTACACCTTC.

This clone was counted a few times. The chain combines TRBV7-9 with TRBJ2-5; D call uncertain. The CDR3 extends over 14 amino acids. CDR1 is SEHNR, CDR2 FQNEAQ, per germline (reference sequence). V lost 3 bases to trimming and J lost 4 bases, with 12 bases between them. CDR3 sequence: CASSFVRTVETQYF. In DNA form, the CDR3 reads TGTGCCAGCAGCTTTGTTCGAACAGTAGAGACCCAGTACTTC.

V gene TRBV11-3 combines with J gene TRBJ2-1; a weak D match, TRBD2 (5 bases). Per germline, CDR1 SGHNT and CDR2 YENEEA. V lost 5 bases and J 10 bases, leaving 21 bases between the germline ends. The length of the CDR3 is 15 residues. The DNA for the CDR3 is TGTGCCAGCAGCCAAGAGGGAGTGGGTTTTGGGGAGCAGTTCTTC. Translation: CASSQEGVGFGEQFF.

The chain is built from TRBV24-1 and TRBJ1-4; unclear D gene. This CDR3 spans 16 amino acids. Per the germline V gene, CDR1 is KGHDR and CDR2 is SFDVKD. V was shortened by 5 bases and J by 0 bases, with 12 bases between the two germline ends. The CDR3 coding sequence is TGTGCCACCAGTGCAAAACGAGGGACAACTAATGAAAAACTGTTTTTT. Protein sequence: CATSAKRGTTNEKLFF.